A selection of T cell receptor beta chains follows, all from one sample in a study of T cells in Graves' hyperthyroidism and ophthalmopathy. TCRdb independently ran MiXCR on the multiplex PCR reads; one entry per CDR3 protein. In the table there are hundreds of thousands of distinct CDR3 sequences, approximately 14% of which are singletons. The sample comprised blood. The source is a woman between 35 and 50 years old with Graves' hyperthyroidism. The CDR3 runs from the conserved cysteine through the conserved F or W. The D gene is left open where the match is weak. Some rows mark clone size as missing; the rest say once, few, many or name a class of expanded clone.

CSARDLEKNTIYF	TGCAGTGCTAGAGATCTTGAGAAGAACACCATATATTTT	-	-	TRBV20-1	TRBJ1-3
CASMKARALTPENTEAFF	TGCGCCAGCATGAAGGCTCGCGCGTTGACTCCCGAGAACACTGAAGCTTTCTTT	-	-	TRBV10-1	TRBJ1-1
CATSEATGWQETQYF	TGTGCCACCAGTGAGGCGACAGGGTGGCAAGAGACCCAGTACTTC	TRBD1	few	TRBV24-1	TRBJ2-5
CASSWQGTTPTDTQYF	TGCGCCAGCAGCTGGCAAGGGACAACTCCCACAGATACGCAGTATTTT	-	many	TRBV5-1	TRBJ2-3
CATSFGQNYNEQFF	TGTGCCACCAGCTTCGGGCAGAACTACAATGAGCAGTTCTTC	-	many	TRBV15	TRBJ2-1
CASGIDSGIEQFF	TGTGCCAGCGGGATTGATAGCGGGATCGAGCAGTTCTTC	TRBD2	many	TRBV2	TRBJ2-1
CASSDGTGANLQETQYF	TGTGCCAGCAGCGACGGGACAGGGGCGAACCTCCAAGAGACCCAGTACTTC	TRBD1	once	TRBV7-8	TRBJ2-5
CASSSIYNSPLHF	TGTGCCAGCAGCTCGATCTATAATTCACCCCTCCACTTT	-	-	TRBV12-3/TRBV12-4	TRBJ1-6
CASSRSIYSGMSTDTQYF	TGTGCCAGCAGCCGTTCGATATATAGCGGGATGAGCACAGATACGCAGTATTTT	TRBD2	many	TRBV7-2	TRBJ2-3
CASSYSGHLQETQYF	TGTGCCAGCAGTTACTCCGGACACCTCCAAGAGACCCAGTACTTC	-	many	TRBV6-6	TRBJ2-5
CASSSLGVSGSGELFF	TGTGCCAGCAGTTCGCTTGGGGTTAGCGGGTCCGGGGAGCTGTTTTTT	TRBD2	few	TRBV27	TRBJ2-2
CASRRLAGGGEQYF	TGTGCCAGCAGAAGACTAGCGGGAGGCGGCGAGCAGTACTTC	TRBD2	-	TRBV27	TRBJ2-7
CAISASREQPQHF	TGTGCCATCAGTGCGTCCCGAGAACAGCCCCAGCATTTT	-	few	TRBV10-3	TRBJ1-5
CASSPRVVGETQYF	TGTGCCAGCAGTCCCAGGGTGGTGGGTGAGACCCAGTACTTC	-	many	TRBV27	TRBJ2-5
CASSPSAGAGGYNEQFF	TGTGCCAGCAGCCCCTCCGCGGGAGCGGGGGGTTACAATGAGCAGTTCTTC	TRBD2	many	TRBV3-1	TRBJ2-1
CASSSGQGSFYNEQFF	TGTGCCAGCAGTTCGGGACAGGGGTCGTTCTACAATGAGCAGTTCTTC	TRBD1	-	TRBV28	TRBJ2-1
CASSQKITSGGYNEQFF	TGTGCCAGCAGCCAAAAAATTACTAGCGGCGGTTACAATGAGCAGTTCTTC	TRBD2	-	TRBV14	TRBJ2-1
CAWSVRSDTQYF	TGTGCCTGGAGTGTTCGGTCCGATACGCAGTATTTT	-	few	TRBV30	TRBJ2-3
CASGQIAKAGSYNEQFF	TGTGCCAGCGGTCAAATAGCCAAAGCGGGCTCCTACAATGAGCAGTTCTTC	-	many	TRBV14	TRBJ2-1
CSARDEGSSYEQYF	TGCAGTGCTAGAGATGAGGGGAGCTCCTACGAGCAGTACTTC	-	once	TRBV20-1	TRBJ2-7
CSGGTSAHEQFF	TGCAGCGGGGGGACATCAGCCCATGAGCAGTTCTTC	-	-	TRBV29-1	TRBJ2-1
CASTKVQGPNYGYTF	TGTGCCAGCACCAAGGTTCAGGGACCGAACTATGGCTACACCTTC	-	few	TRBV6-5	TRBJ1-2
CASSVRPEETQYF	TGTGCCAGCAGCGTAAGGCCTGAAGAGACCCAGTACTTC	-	few	TRBV9	TRBJ2-5
CASSLDGREAFF	TGTGCCAGCAGTCTGGACGGAAGGGAAGCTTTCTTT	-	-	TRBV5-4	TRBJ1-1
CASSLTGKGYEQYF	TGCGCCAGCAGCCTGACAGGGAAGGGCTACGAGCAGTACTTC	TRBD1	many	TRBV5-1	TRBJ2-7
CASSVTGTSNTGELFF	TGTGCCAGCAGTGTTACCGGGACTTCGAACACCGGGGAGCTGTTTTTT	-	many	TRBV11-1	TRBJ2-2
CASRITRDGNYEQYF	TGTGCCAGCAGGATAACACGGGACGGAAACTACGAGCAGTACTTC	-	many	TRBV2	TRBJ2-7
CATSRRVGGQSPGELFF	TGTGCCACCAGCAGACGCGTTGGGGGGCAGAGCCCCGGGGAGCTGTTTTTT	-	once	TRBV15	TRBJ2-2
CASSSGQATDFHYEQYF	TGTGCCAGCAGTTCCGGACAGGCGACCGACTTCCATTACGAGCAGTACTTC	TRBD1	many	TRBV27	TRBJ2-7
CASSLALRGQETQYF	TGTGCCAGCAGCTTAGCGCTTAGGGGACAAGAGACCCAGTACTTC	-	-	TRBV7-9	TRBJ2-5
CASSPRVSGSFYNEQFF	TGTGCCAGCAGTCCCAGAGTGAGCGGGAGTTTTTACAATGAGCAGTTCTTC	TRBD2	few	TRBV28	TRBJ2-1
CASSLSMSRDTQYF	TGTGCCAGCAGCCTAAGTATGAGCAGAGATACGCAGTATTTT	-	few	TRBV3-1	TRBJ2-3